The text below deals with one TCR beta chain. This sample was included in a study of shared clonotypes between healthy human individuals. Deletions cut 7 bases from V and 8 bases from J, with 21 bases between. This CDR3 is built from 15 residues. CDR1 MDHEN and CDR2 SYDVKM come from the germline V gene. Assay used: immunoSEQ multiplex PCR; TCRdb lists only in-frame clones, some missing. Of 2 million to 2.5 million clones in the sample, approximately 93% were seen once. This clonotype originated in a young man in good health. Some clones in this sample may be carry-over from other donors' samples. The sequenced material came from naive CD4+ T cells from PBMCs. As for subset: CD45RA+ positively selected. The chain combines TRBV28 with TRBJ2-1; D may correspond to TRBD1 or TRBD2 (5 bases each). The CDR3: CASTRGGGAVYEQFF. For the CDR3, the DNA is TGTGCCAGCACTCGGGGCGGAGGTGCCGTCTATGAGCAGTTCTTC.